The entry that follows covers one TCR beta chain sequence. The entry originates in a study of T cell changes during pregnancy in multiple sclerosis. Trimming left V 2 bases short and J 1 base short, with 6 bases between. Germline V gene sequence: CDR1 SGHKS, CDR2 YYEKEE (reference sequence). This CDR3 spans 13 amino acids. Assay: immunoSEQ multiplex PCR; the TCRdb copy retains only in-frame clones and omits some. The sample holds approximately 70,000 clones, roughly 90% seen once. V gene TRBV5-5 combines with J gene TRBJ1-2, with D uncertain. This TCR was sampled from a female donor in good health, enrolled as a control in a pregnancy study. The sample here was peripheral blood, taken in the first trimester of pregnancy. CDR3 amino acids: CASSLSGNYGYTF. Written as DNA, the CDR3 is TGTGCCAGCAGCTTATCGGGTAACTATGGCTACACCTTC.